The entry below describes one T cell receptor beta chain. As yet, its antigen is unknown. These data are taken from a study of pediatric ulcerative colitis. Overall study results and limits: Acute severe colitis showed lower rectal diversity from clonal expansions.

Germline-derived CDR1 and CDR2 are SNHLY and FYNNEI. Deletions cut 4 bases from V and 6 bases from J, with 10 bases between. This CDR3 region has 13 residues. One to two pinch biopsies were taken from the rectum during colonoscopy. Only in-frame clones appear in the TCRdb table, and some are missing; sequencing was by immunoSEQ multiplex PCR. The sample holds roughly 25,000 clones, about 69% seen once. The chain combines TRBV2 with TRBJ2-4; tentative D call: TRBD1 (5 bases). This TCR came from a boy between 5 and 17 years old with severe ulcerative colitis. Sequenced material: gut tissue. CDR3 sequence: CASSAGRTNIQYF. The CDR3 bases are TGTGCCAGCAGTGCAGGGCGGACAAACATTCAGTACTTC.